This T cell receptor beta chain was profiled in a study of T cell responses to AZD1222 COVID-19 vaccine. This clone has just one count. The antigen is undetermined. TCRdb's copy holds only in-frame clones and misses some; the assay was immunoSEQ multiplex PCR. The sample lists 90,000 to 140,000 clones, roughly nine tenths occurring once. Findings and limits, study-wide: When two AZD1222 doses had been given, Spike-specific TCR breadth and depth rose. White British donors predominated, females outnumbered males, and clonal diversity was possibly underestimated. Researchers report vaccine-associated CD4 TCRs spanning spike, with dominance at 160-218 and 743-854.

The CDR3 extends over 15 amino acids. Germline assignment: CDR1 MNHEY and CDR2 SVGAGI. V lost 4 bases, J lost 1 base, and 11 bases lay in between. The study pooled second doses at about 4 or about 12 weeks. The chain is built from TRBV6-5 and TRBJ1-5; D unclear. The source is an adult who received the AZD1222 COVID-19 vaccine. This specimen consisted of peripheral blood, obtained 28 days after the second AZD1222 dose. For the CDR3, the DNA is TGTGCCAGCAGTTTAACAGACCGCAGCAATCAGCCCCAGCATTTT. This gives the protein CASSLTDRSNQPQHF.